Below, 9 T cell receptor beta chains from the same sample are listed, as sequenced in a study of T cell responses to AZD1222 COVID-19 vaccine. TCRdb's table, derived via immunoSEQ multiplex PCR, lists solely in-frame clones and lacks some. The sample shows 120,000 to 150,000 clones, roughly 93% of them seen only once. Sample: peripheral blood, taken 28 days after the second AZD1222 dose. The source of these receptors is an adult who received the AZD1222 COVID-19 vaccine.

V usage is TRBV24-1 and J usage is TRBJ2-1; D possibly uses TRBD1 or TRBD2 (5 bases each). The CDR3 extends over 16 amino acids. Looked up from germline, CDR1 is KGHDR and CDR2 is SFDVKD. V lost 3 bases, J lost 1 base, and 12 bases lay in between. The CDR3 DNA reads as TGTGCCACCAGTGATGCCGGGACGGGTTCCTACAATGAGCAGTTCTTC. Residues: CATSDAGTGSYNEQFF.

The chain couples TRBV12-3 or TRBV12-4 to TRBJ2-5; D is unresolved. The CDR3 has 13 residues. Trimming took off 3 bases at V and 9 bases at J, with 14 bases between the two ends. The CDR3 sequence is CASSLGQAGAQYF. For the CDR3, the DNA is TGTGCCAGCAGTTTGGGCCAGGCCGGAGCCCAGTACTTC.

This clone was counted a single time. The DNA for the CDR3 is TGTGCCAGCAGCTTAGTTGCGGGGTTCACAGATACGCAGTATTTT. It encodes CASSLVAGFTDTQYF. The genes are TRBV7-8 and TRBJ2-3, with D maybe TRBD2 (6 bases). The CDR3 covers 15 residues. Germline V gene sequence: CDR1 SGHVS, CDR2 FQNEAQ. V was cut by 1 base and J by 2 bases, with 10 bases left in between.

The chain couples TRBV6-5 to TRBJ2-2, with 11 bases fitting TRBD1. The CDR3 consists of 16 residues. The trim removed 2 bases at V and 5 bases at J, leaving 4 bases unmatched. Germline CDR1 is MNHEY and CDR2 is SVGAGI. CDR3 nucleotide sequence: TGTGCCAGCAGTTACGCCGGGACAGGGGGTACCGGGGAGCTGTTTTTT. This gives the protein CASSYAGTGGTGELFF.

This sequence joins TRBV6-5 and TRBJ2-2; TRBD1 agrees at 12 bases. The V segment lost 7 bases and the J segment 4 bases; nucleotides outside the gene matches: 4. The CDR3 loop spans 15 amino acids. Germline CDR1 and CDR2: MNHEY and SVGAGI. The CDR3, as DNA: TGTGCCAGCAAACCGGGACAGGGGGCCACCGGGGAGCTGTTTTTT. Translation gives CASKPGQGATGELFF.

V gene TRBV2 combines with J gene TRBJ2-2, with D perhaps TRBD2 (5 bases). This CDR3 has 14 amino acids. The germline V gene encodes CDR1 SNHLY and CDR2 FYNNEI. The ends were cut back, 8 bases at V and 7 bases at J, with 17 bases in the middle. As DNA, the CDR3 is TGTGCCAGCTCGAAGGGAGCGTTGGGCGGGGAGCTGTTTTTT. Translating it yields CASSKGALGGELFF.

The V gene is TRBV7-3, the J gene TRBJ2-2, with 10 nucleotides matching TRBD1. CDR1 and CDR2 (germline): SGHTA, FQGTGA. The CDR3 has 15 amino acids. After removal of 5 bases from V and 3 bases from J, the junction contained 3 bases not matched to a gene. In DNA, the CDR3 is TGTGCCAGCAGCCAGACAGGGGGCTACACCGGGGAGCTGTTTTTT. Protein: CASSQTGGYTGELFF.

CDR3 nucleotide sequence: TGCAGCAGTTGGGAAACCTACAATGAGCAGTTCTTC. It specifies CSSWETYNEQFF. The rearrangement links TRBV29-1 to TRBJ2-1; D not resolved. The CDR3 spans 12 residues. The ends were cut back, 8 bases at V and 2 bases at J, with 10 bases in the middle. Germline V CDR1 and CDR2: SQVTM, ANQGSEA.

Here the CDR3 DNA reads TGCGCCAGCAGCTCTGCACGGTCAATGAACACCGGGGAGCTGTTTTTT. Translated: CASSSARSMNTGELFF. This sequence joins TRBV5-1 and TRBJ2-2; D is undetermined. V was pared by 3 bases and J by 1 base, with 13 bases between. CDR3 length equals 16 residues. Germline CDR1 is SGHRS and CDR2 is YFSETQ.